These 2 T cell receptor beta chains were all obtained from the same sample, sequenced in a study of cytomegalovirus exposure and HLA in healthy donors. PCR primers comprised 60 Vbeta and 13 Jbeta primers. Sequencing was performed with immunoSEQ multiplex PCR; in TCRdb, only in-frame clones are kept and a portion is missing. The data contain around 180,000 clones, about four fifths of them seen just once; the ten biggest clones take up around 5%. Sequencing was done on a sample of PBMCs. Every receptor here comes from a girl aged 5-17 years in good health and CMV-seropositive.

In this sample, this clone turned up a few times. The chain couples TRBV27 to TRBJ1-5, with TRBD1 as a possible D gene (5 bases). V lost 5 bases and J 1 base, leaving 15 bases between the germline ends. CDR3 length equals 16 residues. Germline-derived CDR1 and CDR2 are MNHEY and SMNVEV (reference sequence). The CDR3 sequence: CASSPTERGSNQPQHF. Written as DNA, the CDR3 is TGTGCCAGCAGTCCAACGGAAAGGGGCAGCAATCAGCCCCAGCATTTT.

Details on this clone: This sample includes further DNA sequences coding for the same CDR3. The chain is built from TRBV19 and TRBJ2-5; possible D gene TRBD2, 6 bases. There are 13 residues in the CDR3. Trimming removed 3 bases at V and 5 bases at J, with 10 bases between. From germline, CDR1 is LNHDA and CDR2 SQIVND (reference sequence). The CDR3 region has the DNA TGTGCCAGTAGTATGGAGGGGAGGGAGACCCAGTACTTC. Its translation is CASSMEGRETQYF. The variable domain in full, completed from reference TRBV19 and TRBJ2-5, reads DGGITQSPKYLFRKEGQNVTLSCEQNLNHDAMYWYRQDPGQGLRLIYYSQIVNDFQKGDIAEGYSVSREKKESFPLTVTSAQKNPTAFYLCASSMEGRETQYFGPGTRLLVL.